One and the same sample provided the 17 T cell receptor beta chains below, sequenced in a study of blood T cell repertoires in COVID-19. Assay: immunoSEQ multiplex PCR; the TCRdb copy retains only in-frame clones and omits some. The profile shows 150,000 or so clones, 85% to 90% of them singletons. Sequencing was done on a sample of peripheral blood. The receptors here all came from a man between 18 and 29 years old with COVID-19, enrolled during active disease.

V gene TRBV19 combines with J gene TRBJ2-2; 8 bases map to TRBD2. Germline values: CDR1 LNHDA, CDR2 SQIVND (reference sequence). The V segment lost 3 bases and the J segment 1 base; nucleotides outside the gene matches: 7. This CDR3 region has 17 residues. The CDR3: CASSIRWTSRNTGELFF. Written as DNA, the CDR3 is TGTGCCAGTAGTATTAGGTGGACTAGCCGGAACACCGGGGAGCTGTTTTTT. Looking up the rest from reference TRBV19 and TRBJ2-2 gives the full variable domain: DGGITQSPKYLFRKEGQNVTLSCEQNLNHDAMYWYRQDPGQGLRLIYYSQIVNDFQKGDIAEGYSVSREKKESFPLTVTSAQKNPTAFYLCASSIRWTSRNTGELFFGEGSRLTVL.

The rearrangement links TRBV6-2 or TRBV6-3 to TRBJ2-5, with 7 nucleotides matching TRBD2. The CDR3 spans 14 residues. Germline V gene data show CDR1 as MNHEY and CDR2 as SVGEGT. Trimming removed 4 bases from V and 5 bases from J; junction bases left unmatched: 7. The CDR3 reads CASSSISGRETQYF. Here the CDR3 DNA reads TGTGCCAGCAGTTCTATTAGCGGGCGGGAGACCCAGTACTTC.

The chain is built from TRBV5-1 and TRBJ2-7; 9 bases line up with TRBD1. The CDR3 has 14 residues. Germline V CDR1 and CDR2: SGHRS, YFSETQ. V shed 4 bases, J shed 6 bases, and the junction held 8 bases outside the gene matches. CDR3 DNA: TGCGCCAGCAGCACGGACAGGGGAGGGTCCGAGCAGTACTTC. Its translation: CASSTDRGGSEQYF.

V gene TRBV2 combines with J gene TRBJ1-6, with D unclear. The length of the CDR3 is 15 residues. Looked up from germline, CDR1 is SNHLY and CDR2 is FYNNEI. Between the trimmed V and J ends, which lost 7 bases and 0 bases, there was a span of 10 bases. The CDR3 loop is CASTIRSSYNSPLHF. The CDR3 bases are TGTGCCAGCACTATAAGAAGCTCCTATAATTCACCCCTCCACTTT.

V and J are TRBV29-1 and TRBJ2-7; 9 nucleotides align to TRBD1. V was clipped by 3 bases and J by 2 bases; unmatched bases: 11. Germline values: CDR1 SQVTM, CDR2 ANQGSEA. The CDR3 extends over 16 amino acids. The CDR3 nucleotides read TGCAGCGTTGAGACGGCGAGGACAGGGGTGCCCTACGAGCAGTACTTC. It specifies CSVETARTGVPYEQYF.

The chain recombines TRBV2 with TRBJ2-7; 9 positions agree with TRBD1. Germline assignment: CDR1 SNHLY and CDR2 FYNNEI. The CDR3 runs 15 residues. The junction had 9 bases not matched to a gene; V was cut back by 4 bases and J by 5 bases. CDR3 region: CASSARLTGGDEQYF. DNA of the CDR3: TGTGCCAGCAGTGCTAGGTTGACAGGGGGGGACGAGCAGTACTTC.

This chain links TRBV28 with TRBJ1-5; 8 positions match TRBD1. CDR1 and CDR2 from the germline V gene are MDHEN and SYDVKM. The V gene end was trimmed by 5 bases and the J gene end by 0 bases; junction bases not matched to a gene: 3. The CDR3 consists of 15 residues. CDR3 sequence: CASSAGTGSNQPQHF. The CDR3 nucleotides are TGTGCCAGCAGTGCCGGGACAGGTAGCAATCAGCCCCAGCATTTT.

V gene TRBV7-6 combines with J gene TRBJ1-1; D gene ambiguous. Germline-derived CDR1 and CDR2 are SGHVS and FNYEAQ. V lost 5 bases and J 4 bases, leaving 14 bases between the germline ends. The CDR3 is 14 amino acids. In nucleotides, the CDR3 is TGTGCCAGCAGCCGCGCGACCCCGGGCACTGAAGCTTTCTTT. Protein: CASSRATPGTEAFF.

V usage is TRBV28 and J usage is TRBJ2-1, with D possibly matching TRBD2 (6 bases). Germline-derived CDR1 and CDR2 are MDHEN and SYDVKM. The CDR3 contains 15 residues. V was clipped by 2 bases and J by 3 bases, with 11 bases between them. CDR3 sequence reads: CASSLRRDRYNEQFF. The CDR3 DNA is TGTGCCAGCAGTTTACGGCGGGATCGCTACAATGAGCAGTTCTTC.

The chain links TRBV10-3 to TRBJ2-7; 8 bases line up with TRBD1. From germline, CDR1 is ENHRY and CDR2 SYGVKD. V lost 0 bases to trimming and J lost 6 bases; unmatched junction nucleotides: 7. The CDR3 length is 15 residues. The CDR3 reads CAISESRDRLGEQYF. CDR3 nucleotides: TGTGCCATCAGTGAGTCGAGGGACAGGCTGGGCGAGCAGTACTTC.

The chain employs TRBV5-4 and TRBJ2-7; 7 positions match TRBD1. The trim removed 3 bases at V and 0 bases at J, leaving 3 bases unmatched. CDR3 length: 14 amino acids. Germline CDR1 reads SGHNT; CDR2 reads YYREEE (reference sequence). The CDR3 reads CASSSGQSSYEQYF. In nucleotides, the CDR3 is TGTGCCAGCAGCTCGGGACAGTCCTCCTACGAGCAGTACTTC.

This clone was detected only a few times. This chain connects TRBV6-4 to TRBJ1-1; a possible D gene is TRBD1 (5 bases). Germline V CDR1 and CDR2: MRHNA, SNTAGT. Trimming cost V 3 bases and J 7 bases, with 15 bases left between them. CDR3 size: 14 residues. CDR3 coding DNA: TGTGCCAGCAGTGAACGAGGGGAGGATGATGAAGCTTTCTTT. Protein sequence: CASSERGEDDEAFF.

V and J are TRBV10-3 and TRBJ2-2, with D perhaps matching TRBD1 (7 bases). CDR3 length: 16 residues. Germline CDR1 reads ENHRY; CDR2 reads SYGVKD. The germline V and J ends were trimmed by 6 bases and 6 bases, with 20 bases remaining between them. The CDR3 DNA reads TGTGCCATCAGCTGTCGCGGAGGGGGCGGTTCCGGGGAGCTGTTTTTT. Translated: CAISCRGGGGSGELFF.

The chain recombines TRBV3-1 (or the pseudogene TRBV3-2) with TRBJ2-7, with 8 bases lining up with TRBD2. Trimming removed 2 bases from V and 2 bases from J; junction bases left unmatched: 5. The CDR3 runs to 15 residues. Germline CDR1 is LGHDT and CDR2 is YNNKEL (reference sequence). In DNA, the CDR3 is TGTGCCAGCAGCCAAACCGGACTAGCCGCCTACGAGCAGTACTTC. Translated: CASSQTGLAAYEQYF.

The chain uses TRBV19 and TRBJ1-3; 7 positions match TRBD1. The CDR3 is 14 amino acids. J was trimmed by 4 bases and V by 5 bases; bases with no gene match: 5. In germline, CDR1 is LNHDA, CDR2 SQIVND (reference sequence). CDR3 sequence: CASSSTGRGNTIYF. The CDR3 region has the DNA TGTGCCAGTAGTTCGACAGGGAGGGGAAACACCATATATTTT.

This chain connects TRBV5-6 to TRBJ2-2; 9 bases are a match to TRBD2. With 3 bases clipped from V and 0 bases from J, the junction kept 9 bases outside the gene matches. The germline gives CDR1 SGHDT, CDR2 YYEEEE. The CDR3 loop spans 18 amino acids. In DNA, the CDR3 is TGTGCCAGCAGCTCTTACGGGACTAGCCTTACGAACACCGGGGAGCTGTTTTTT. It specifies CASSSYGTSLTNTGELFF.

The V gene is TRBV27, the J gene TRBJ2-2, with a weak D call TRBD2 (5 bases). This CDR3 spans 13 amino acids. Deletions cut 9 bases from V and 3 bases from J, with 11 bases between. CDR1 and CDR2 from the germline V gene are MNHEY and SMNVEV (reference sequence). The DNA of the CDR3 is TGTGCCAGTTGGGGAGTTTACACCGGGGAGCTGTTTTTT. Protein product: CASWGVYTGELFF.